This TCR beta chain was captured in a study of cytotoxic CD8 clonotypes in ibrutinib-treated CLL. About the study: Collecting the response samples happened after a median approximately 11 months of treatment, with a range of 6 to 36.

Germline lookup yields CDR1 MGHDK and CDR2 SYGVNS. The V gene lost 2 bases and the J gene lost 7 bases, with 6 bases spanning the gap. The CDR3 extends over 11 amino acids. Sequencing was performed with immunoSEQ multiplex PCR; in TCRdb, only in-frame clones are kept and a portion is missing. The sample contains about 310,000 clones, around four fifths of which appear only once. The sample in question was PBMCs, obtained before ibrutinib treatment. The sequence was obtained from a human donor with chronic lymphocytic leukemia. The chain is built from TRBV25-1 and TRBJ2-7; D is perhaps TRBD2 (6 bases). CDR3 sequence (DNA): TGTGCCAGCAGTGAAGCGGGAGAGCAGTACTTC. Amino acids: CASSEAGEQYF.